This entry is about one TCR beta chain. The data derive from a study of CD8+ T cells in alopecia areata. Between the trimmed V and J ends, which lost 3 bases and 5 bases, there was a span of 20 bases. Germline CDR1 SGHRS, CDR2 YFSETQ. The CDR3 extends over 16 amino acids. Following extraction, RNA underwent reverse transcription to cDNA, which served as the sequencing template. Clones were read by immunoSEQ multiplex PCR, and TCRdb kept only the in-frame ones, dropping some. The table has about 97,000 clones, roughly two fifths seen once. The chain joins TRBV5-1 to TRBJ1-1; TRBD1 might be the D (6 bases). Sequenced input: CD4+ T cells sorted from blood. The sequence was obtained from a human donor with alopecia areata. The CDR3 sequence: CASSSRYGGWGTEAFF. In DNA form, the CDR3 reads TGCGCCAGCAGCTCAAGGTATGGGGGCTGGGGGACTGAAGCTTTCTTT. Drawing the rest from reference TRBV5-1 and TRBJ1-1, the complete variable domain is KAGVTQTPRYLIKTRGQQVTLSCSPISGHRSVSWYQQTPGQGLQFLFEYFSETQRNKGNFPGRFSGRQFSNSRSEMNVSTLELGDSALYLCASSSRYGGWGTEAFFGQGTRLTVV.